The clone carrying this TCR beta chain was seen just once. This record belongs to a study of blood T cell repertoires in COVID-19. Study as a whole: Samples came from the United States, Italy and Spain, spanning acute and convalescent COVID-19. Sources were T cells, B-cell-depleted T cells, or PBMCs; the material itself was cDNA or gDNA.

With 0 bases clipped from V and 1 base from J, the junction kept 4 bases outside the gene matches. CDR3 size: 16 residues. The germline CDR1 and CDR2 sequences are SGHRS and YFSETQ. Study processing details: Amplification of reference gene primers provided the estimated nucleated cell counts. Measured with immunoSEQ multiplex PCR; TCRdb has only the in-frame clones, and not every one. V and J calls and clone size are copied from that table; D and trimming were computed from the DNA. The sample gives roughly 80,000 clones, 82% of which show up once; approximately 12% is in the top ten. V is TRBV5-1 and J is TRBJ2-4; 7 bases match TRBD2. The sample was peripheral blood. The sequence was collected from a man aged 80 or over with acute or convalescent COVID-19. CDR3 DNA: TGCGCCAGCAGCTTGGCTAGCGGTCCTGCCAAAAACATTCAGTACTTC. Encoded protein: CASSLASGPAKNIQYF.